These 11 T cell receptor beta chains share one sample of origin, sequenced in a study of T-cell reconstitution after alpha-beta-depleted transplantation in children. Library preparation (for TCRbeta) was performed with unique molecular identifiers. TCRdb reprocessed the PCR reads with MiXCR, giving one entry per CDR3 protein. The sample lists about 360,000 distinct CDR3 sequences, 13% occurring once. The starting material was PBMCs, obtained from the stem cell graft. The receptors shown here come from a human donor who donated a stem cell graft to a child with Fanconi anemia.

This chain links TRBV12-3 or TRBV12-4 with TRBJ1-1; D may be TRBD1 (6 bases). The CDR3 extends over 16 amino acids. The germline V and J ends were trimmed by 2 bases and 1 base, with 14 bases remaining between them. The CDR3 DNA is TGTGCCAGCAGTTTATCCACAGGGTTAACGAACACTGAAGCTTTCTTT. Residues: CASSLSTGLTNTEAFF.

This chain uses TRBV12-3 or TRBV12-4 with TRBJ2-7; D remains unclear. The V and J ends lost 2 bases and 1 base respectively, with 6 bases between them. The CDR3 is 13 amino acids. The CDR3 region is CASSLLESYEQYF. In nucleotides, the CDR3 is TGTGCCAGCAGTTTACTGGAATCCTACGAGCAGTACTTC.

The gene calls are TRBV6-5 and TRBJ1-1; D uncertain. With 5 bases removed from V and 2 bases from J, the gap between germline ends came to 6 bases. The germline CDR1 and CDR2 sequences are MNHEY and SVGAGI. The CDR3 runs to 12 residues. In DNA, the CDR3 is TGTGCCAGCAGTGCCATTAACACTGAAGCTTTCTTT. Translation: CASSAINTEAFF.

This clonotype was seen only a few times. The chain is built from TRBV7-3 and TRBJ1-6; 9 nucleotides match TRBD1. CDR1 and CDR2 from the germline V gene are SGHTA and FQGTGA. J was trimmed by 10 bases and V by 5 bases; bases with no gene match: 9. The CDR3 runs 15 residues. CDR3 nucleotide sequence: TGTGCCAGCAGCCTTATCCCGGGACAGGGATCACCCCTCCACTTT. Translation: CASSLIPGQGSPLHF.

This clonotype occurred many times. The rearrangement joins TRBV2 to TRBJ2-3; TRBD1 agrees at 8 bases. Losses at the gene ends were 7 bases for V and 0 bases for J; bases not matched to a gene: 6. CDR3 length: 15 residues. The germline V gene has CDR1 SNHLY and CDR2 FYNNEI. CDR3 nucleotide sequence: TGTGCCAGCACCCGGACAGGGATGAGCACAGATACGCAGTATTTT. Its translation: CASTRTGMSTDTQYF.

V and J are TRBV21-1 and TRBJ1-2. TRBV21-1 constitutes a pseudogene. The CDR3 is 13 residues long. CDR3 region: CASSKGLFKGYTF. CDR3 DNA: TGTGCCAGCAGCAAAGGACTCTTTAAAGGCTACACCTTC.

This sequence joins TRBV29-1 and TRBJ2-3; D gene uncertain. The V end was cut by 3 bases, the J end by 0 bases, with 10 bases between. CDR1 and CDR2 from the germline V gene are SQVTM and ANQGSEA. The CDR3 totals 14 residues. CDR3 in amino acids: CSVESSSSTDTQYF. CDR3 DNA sequence: TGCAGCGTTGAGAGTTCTTCTAGCACAGATACGCAGTATTTT.

The rearrangement joins TRBV7-9 to TRBJ2-2; 9 nucleotides agree with TRBD1. Germline V gene sequence: CDR1 SEHNR, CDR2 FQNEAQ (reference sequence). J gave up 4 bases and V 5 bases, and 11 bases lay outside the gene matches. The CDR3 consists of 17 residues. For the CDR3, the DNA is TGTGCCAGCAGCGTAAACCGGGACAGGGAGACCACCGGGGAGCTGTTTTTT. This sequence encodes CASSVNRDRETTGELFF. The whole variable domain, filled in from reference TRBV7-9 and TRBJ2-2, reads DTGVSQNPRHKITKRGQNVTFRCDPISEHNRLYWYRQTLGQGPEFLTYFQNEAQLEKSRLLSDRFSAERPKGSFSTLEIQRTEQGDSAMYLCASSVNRDRETTGELFFGEGSRLTVL.

This clonotype has more than one count but fewer than ten. This sequence joins TRBV5-1 and TRBJ1-4; maybe TRBD1 (5 bases). V lost 4 bases and J lost 11, with 21 bases in between. Germline values: CDR1 SGHRS, CDR2 YFSETQ. The CDR3 is made up of 15 amino acids. CDR3 sequence reads: CASSARVSADGKLFF. The CDR3 nucleotides are TGCGCCAGCAGCGCCAGGGTGTCGGCCGACGGGAAACTGTTTTTT.

The chain has TRBV18 and TRBJ2-2; D is possibly TRBD1 (6 bases). The CDR3 is made up of 14 amino acids. CDR1 is KGHSH, CDR2 LQKENI, per germline. Trimming cost V 3 bases and J 3 bases, with 8 bases left between them. CDR3 region: CASSPNRDTGELFF. The CDR3 nucleotides are TGTGCCAGCTCACCGAACAGGGACACCGGGGAGCTGTTTTTT.

This clonotype was picked up a small number of times. The rearrangement uses TRBV5-1 and TRBJ1-2; TRBD1 matches at 7 bases. This CDR3 has 14 residues. CDR1 is SGHRS and CDR2 is YFSETQ in the germline V gene. J was trimmed by 4 bases and V by 2 bases; bases with no gene match: 5. The DNA for the CDR3 is TGCGCCAGCAGCTTCGGGGGACAGTCCTATGGCTACACCTTC. This encodes CASSFGGQSYGYTF.